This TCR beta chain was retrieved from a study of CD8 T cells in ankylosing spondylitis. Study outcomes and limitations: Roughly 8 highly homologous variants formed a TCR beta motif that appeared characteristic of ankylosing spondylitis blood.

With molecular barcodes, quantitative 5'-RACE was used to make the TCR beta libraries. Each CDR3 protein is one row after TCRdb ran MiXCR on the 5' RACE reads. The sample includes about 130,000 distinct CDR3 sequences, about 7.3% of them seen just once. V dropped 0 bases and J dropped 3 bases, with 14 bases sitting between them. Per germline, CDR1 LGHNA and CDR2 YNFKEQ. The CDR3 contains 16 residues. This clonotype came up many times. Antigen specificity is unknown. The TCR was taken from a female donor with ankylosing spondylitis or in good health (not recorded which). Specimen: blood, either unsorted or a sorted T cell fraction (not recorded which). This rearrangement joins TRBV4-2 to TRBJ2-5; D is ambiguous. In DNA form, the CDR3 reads TGTGCCAGCAGCCAAGAAAACACAGTAGCTGAAGAGACCCAGTACTTC. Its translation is CASSQENTVAEETQYF.